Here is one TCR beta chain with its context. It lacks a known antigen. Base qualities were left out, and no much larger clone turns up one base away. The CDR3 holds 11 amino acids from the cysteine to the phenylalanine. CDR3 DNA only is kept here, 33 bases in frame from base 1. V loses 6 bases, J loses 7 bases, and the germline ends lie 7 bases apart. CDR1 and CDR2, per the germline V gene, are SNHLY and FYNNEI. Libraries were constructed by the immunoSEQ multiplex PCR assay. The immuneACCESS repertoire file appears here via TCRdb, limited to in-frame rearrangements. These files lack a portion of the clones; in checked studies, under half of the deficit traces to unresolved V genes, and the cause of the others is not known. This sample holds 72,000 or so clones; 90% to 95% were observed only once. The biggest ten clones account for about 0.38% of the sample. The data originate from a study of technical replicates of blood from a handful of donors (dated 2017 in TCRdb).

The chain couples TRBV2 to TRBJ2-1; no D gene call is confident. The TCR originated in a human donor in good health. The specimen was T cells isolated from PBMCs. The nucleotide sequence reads TGTGCCAGCAGGACTCTAAATGAGCAGTTCTTC. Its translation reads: CASRTLNEQFF.